The 3 T cell receptor beta chains in this list originate from one sample, sequenced in a study of CD8 T cells in Susac syndrome. With random hexamers, about 0.5 to 1 ug RNA was reverse transcribed. TCRdb reprocessed the immunoSEQ multiplex PCR reads with MiXCR, giving one entry per CDR3 protein. Among roughly 300,000 distinct CDR3 sequences listed, approximately 84% were seen once. Material for sequencing was CD8+ T cells from PBMCs. The source is a human donor with multiple sclerosis.

The table lists this clonotype with a few counts. The chain is built from TRBV27 and TRBJ2-7, with D possibly matching TRBD1 (6 bases). Trimming stripped 2 bases from V and 4 bases from J, with 18 bases between. Germline V gene lookup returns CDR1 MNHEY and CDR2 SMNVEV (reference sequence). This CDR3 spans 16 amino acids. This chain's CDR3 is CASSLRAGTGTYEQYF. The CDR3 DNA reads TGTGCCAGCAGTTTAAGGGCTGGGACGGGGACATACGAGCAGTACTTC.

The chain has TRBV30 and TRBJ1-1; D unresolved. The CDR3 totals 11 residues. The germline gives CDR1 GTSNPN, CDR2 SVGIG (reference sequence). V was pared by 2 bases and J by 6 bases, with 7 bases between. The CDR3 loop is CAWSKVAEAFF. CDR3 bases: TGTGCCTGGAGTAAGGTCGCTGAAGCTTTCTTT.

The chain carries TRBV27 and TRBJ2-1; 9 nucleotides line up with TRBD2. J was trimmed by 7 bases and V by 5 bases; bases with no gene match: 6. CDR1 MNHEY and CDR2 SMNVEV come from the germline V gene (reference sequence). This CDR3 is built from 14 residues. In DNA, the CDR3 is TGTGCCAGCAGTATAGCGGGGGAACTAAATGAGCAGTTCTTC. It specifies CASSIAGELNEQFF.